This T cell receptor (beta chain) comes out of a study of Ad26.COV2.S vaccination and SARS-CoV-2 variants. Across the whole study: The donor participated in the COV1001 trial, in its Ad26.COV2.S arm. Study-level findings and limits: Responses of T cells in total may have been underestimated by the TCR breadth and depth analyses. Non-spike TCR breadth did not differ much between vaccine and placebo recipients.

Profiling relied on immunoSEQ multiplex PCR, and the TCRdb table lists in-frame clones only, not all of them. The sample consists of about 350,000 clones, around 88% of them appearing once. Germline-derived CDR1 and CDR2 are MGHRA and YSYEKL. CDR3 length equals 15 residues. V lost 4 bases and J lost 0; bases outside the gene matches: 3. Regarding treatment: around 19 received Ad26.COV2.S at low or high dose, single or two shots; 5 received placebo; per-sample allocation not given. The investigators took samples on day 63 after the first vaccine or placebo injection. Of note for this clone: Its antigen is unknown.

The J gene is TRBJ2-7, the V gene TRBV4-1; the match to TRBD2 covers 10 bases. The material was peripheral blood, obtained in a trial of Ad26.COV2.S vaccine versus placebo. The sequence came from a person aged 18-65 years who received the Ad26.COV2.S COVID-19 vaccine or a placebo. This CDR3 reads CASSRAGGPSYEQYF. In DNA, the CDR3 is TGCGCCAGCAGCCGAGCGGGGGGGCCCTCCTACGAGCAGTACTTC.